The rows below give T cell receptor beta chains drawn from one sample of a study of blood T cell repertoires in COVID-19. The data were produced by immunoSEQ multiplex PCR, yet TCRdb's version contains in-frame clones alone and is incomplete. Here the sample spans over 90,000 clones, approximately 86% being singletons. Sequences were obtained from peripheral blood. The receptor set was obtained from a man in his fifties or sixties with active or convalescent COVID-19. Each CDR3 is given with its conserved first and last residue. Each record gives: J gene, V gene, D gene, CDR3 protein, CDR3 DNA. D genes are given only for firm matches.

J gene: TRBJ1-2; V gene: TRBV7-9; D gene: .; CDR3 protein: CASSLVVTDGYTF; CDR3 DNA: TGTGCCAGCAGCTTAGTCGTAACGGATGGCTACACCTTC
J gene: TRBJ2-2; V gene: TRBV5-1; D gene: TRBD1; CDR3 protein: CASSSRTGGTGELFF; CDR3 DNA: TGCGCCAGCAGCTCCAGGACAGGGGGCACCGGGGAGCTGTTTTTT
J gene: TRBJ2-3; V gene: TRBV12-2; D gene: .; CDR3 protein: CASRLPSPLDTQYF; CDR3 DNA: TGTGCAAGTCGCTTACCCTCCCCCTTAGATACGCAGTATTTT
J gene: TRBJ2-7; V gene: TRBV30; D gene: TRBD2; CDR3 protein: CAGAGTYEQYF; CDR3 DNA: TGTGCCGGAGCGGGAACCTACGAGCAGTACTTC
J gene: TRBJ1-6; V gene: TRBV25-1; D gene: .; CDR3 protein: CASSEVSYNSPLHF; CDR3 DNA: TGTGCCAGCAGTGAAGTCTCTTATAATTCACCCCTCCACTTT
J gene: TRBJ2-1; V gene: TRBV7-9; D gene: TRBD1; CDR3 protein: CASSLRQGVNEQFF; CDR3 DNA: TGTGCCAGCAGCTTACGGCAGGGGGTGAATGAGCAGTTCTTC
J gene: TRBJ1-4; V gene: TRBV6-1; D gene: .; CDR3 protein: CASSEVGGKGEKLFF; CDR3 DNA: TGTGCCAGCAGTGAAGTAGGGGGAAAAGGTGAAAAACTGTTTTTT
J gene: TRBJ2-6; V gene: TRBV5-1; D gene: .; CDR3 protein: CASSFGSGANVLTF; CDR3 DNA: TGCGCCAGCAGCTTCGGGTCTGGGGCCAACGTCCTGACTTTC
J gene: TRBJ1-6; V gene: TRBV19; D gene: .; CDR3 protein: CASSIVHLSSYNSPLHF; CDR3 DNA: TGTGCCAGTAGTATAGTTCACCTTAGCTCCTATAATTCACCCCTCCACTTT
J gene: TRBJ1-5; V gene: TRBV13; D gene: .; CDR3 protein: CASSLGGGGPQPQHF; CDR3 DNA: TGTGCCAGCAGCTTAGGGGGCGGAGGGCCGCAGCCCCAGCATTTT
J gene: TRBJ2-7; V gene: TRBV3-1/TRBV3-2; D gene: .; CDR3 protein: CASSLPQGREQYF; CDR3 DNA: TGTGCCAGCAGCCTACCTCAGGGGCGCGAGCAGTACTTC
J gene: TRBJ1-1; V gene: TRBV6-5; D gene: .; CDR3 protein: CASSKRDMNTEAFF; CDR3 DNA: TGTGCCAGCAGCAAGAGGGACATGAACACTGAAGCTTTCTTT
J gene: TRBJ2-3; V gene: TRBV21-1; D gene: .; CDR3 protein: CASSPRTAEGTDTQYF; CDR3 DNA: TGTGCCAGCAGCCCCCGGACTGCGGAGGGCACAGATACGCAGTATTTT
J gene: TRBJ2-1; V gene: TRBV7-2; D gene: .; CDR3 protein: CASSLVRGYSYNEQFF; CDR3 DNA: TGTGCCAGCAGCTTAGTAAGGGGATACTCCTACAATGAGCAGTTCTTC
J gene: TRBJ2-3; V gene: TRBV15; D gene: .; CDR3 protein: CATSRAGEGTDTQYF; CDR3 DNA: TGTGCCACCAGCAGAGCCGGGGAAGGCACAGATACGCAGTATTTT
J gene: TRBJ1-3; V gene: TRBV7-6; D gene: TRBD1; CDR3 protein: CASSPGQGGSGNTIYF; CDR3 DNA: TGTGCCAGCAGCCCCGGACAGGGAGGCTCTGGAAACACCATATATTTT
J gene: TRBJ2-3; V gene: TRBV4-3; D gene: .; CDR3 protein: CASSQGNSPGAGAADTQYF; CDR3 DNA: TGCGCCAGCAGCCAAGGTAACAGCCCAGGCGCGGGGGCCGCAGATACGCAGTATTTT
J gene: TRBJ2-5; V gene: TRBV7-8; D gene: .; CDR3 protein: CASRQGLQETQYF; CDR3 DNA: TGTGCCAGCAGGCAGGGGTTACAAGAGACCCAGTACTTC